This TCR beta chain was found in a study of OX40 agonist ivuxolimab in advanced cancers. General study findings and limits: At 0.1 to 3.0 mg/kg and by week 6, CD4+ and CD8+ T cells in the blood had expanded clonally.

Concerning this clone: What it binds is not known.

The CDR3 extends over 17 amino acids. J gave up 1 base and V 5 bases, and 12 bases lay outside the gene matches. Germline CDR1 MDHEN, CDR2 SYDVKM. Only in-frame clones appear in the TCRdb table, and some are missing; sequencing was by immunoSEQ multiplex PCR. The profile covers approximately 54,000 clones, with approximately 90% appearing a single time and around 12% taken by the ten largest. The chain has TRBV28 and TRBJ2-7, with 9 bases fitting TRBD1. The source is an adult with an advanced solid tumor such as melanoma, head and neck, liver or kidney cancer. Sequenced material: CD4+ or CD8+ T cells sorted from blood, taken in a trial of the OX40 agonist ivuxolimab. The CDR3 loop reads CASSARQLQGASYEQYF. CDR3 in DNA: TGTGCCAGCAGTGCCCGCCAATTACAGGGGGCTTCCTACGAGCAGTACTTC.